The 21 T cell receptor beta chains given below trace back to one sample, sequenced in a study of blood T cells in healthy people across ages (dated by TCRdb to between 2015 and 2016). Libraries were built with 5' RACE. Sequenced on an Illumina HiSeq 2500. The second PCR ran for roughly 6 to 11 cycles and used a J-beta primer mix along with a sample-barcoded 5' primer. The raw public reads went through TCRdb reprocessing: fastp at Q25, MiXCR clone calling, in-frame beta chains kept. A single entry per CDR3 protein holds the most common genes and DNA from its merged rows. Counted in this sample were about 640,000 distinct CDR3 sequences; under 70% of them appeared once. Around 37% of the sample comes from the top ten. Material for sequencing was blood. All receptors come from a man between 60 and 70 years old in good health.

The genes are TRBV7-6 and TRBJ2-1; TRBD1 agrees at 7 bases. The CDR3 length is 17 residues. V lost 1 base, J lost 3 bases, and 9 bases stayed unmatched. Germline lookup yields CDR1 SGHVS and CDR2 FNYEAQ. DNA of the CDR3: TGTGCCAGCAGCTTAGAAGGACAGGTGGGGGACTACAATGAGCAGTTCTTC. As protein: CASSLEGQVGDYNEQFF. Full variable domain (missing parts from reference TRBV7-6 and TRBJ2-1): GAGVSQSPRYKVTKRGQDVALRCDPISGHVSLYWYRQALGQGPEFLTYFNYEAQQDKSGLPNDRFSAERPEGSISTLTIQRTEQRDSAMYRCASSLEGQVGDYNEQFFGPGTRLTVL.

The CDR3 DNA is TGTGCCAGCAGTGAATATAGGGCAGATCCCTACGAGCAGTACTTC. Translated, it gives CASSEYRADPYEQYF. The rearrangement uses TRBV25-1 and TRBJ2-7; no clear D. The CDR3 is made up of 15 amino acids. Germline V gene sequence: CDR1 MGHDK, CDR2 SYGVNS. V lost 0 bases and J lost 2, with 11 bases in between.

The CDR3 DNA is TGTGCCAGCAGTCCCTCCCTAGCGGGGATTTACAATGAGCAGTTCTTC. Its translation: CASSPSLAGIYNEQFF. The V gene is TRBV6-5, the J gene TRBJ2-1; TRBD2 aligns across 9 bases. Looked up from germline, CDR1 is MNHEY and CDR2 is SVGAGI. V lost 5 bases to trimming and J lost 4 bases; unmatched junction nucleotides: 9. This CDR3 has 16 amino acids.

This clonotype was counted a few times. The chain links TRBV10-3 to TRBJ2-5; tentative D call: TRBD1 (6 bases). The DNA end is a closer match to TRBJ2-7, so the J assignment may be wrong. The CDR3 runs 15 residues. The germline V gene encodes CDR1 ENHRY and CDR2 SYGVKD. In DNA form, the CDR3 reads TGTGCCATCAGTGAGTCCAGCTGGGACACCCACGAGCAGTACTTC. This codes for CAISESSWDTHEQYF.

The chain has TRBV5-6 and TRBJ2-7; D is uncertain. The ends were cut back, 4 bases at V and 2 bases at J, with 13 bases in the middle. This CDR3 has 14 amino acids. Germline V CDR1 and CDR2: SGHDT, YYEEEE. CDR3 region: CASSPETRTYEQYF. CDR3 bases: TGTGCCAGCAGCCCGGAGACAAGAACCTACGAGCAGTACTTC.

The CDR3, as DNA: TGCGCCAGCAGTCGGGAGGGGGCCTACGAGCAGTACTTC. It yields the protein CASSREGAYEQYF. The chain employs TRBV4-1 and TRBJ2-7; 8 bases map to TRBD2. Germline V gives CDR1 MGHRA, CDR2 YSYEKL. The CDR3 spans 13 residues. V was pared by 6 bases and J by 2 bases, with 3 bases of the junction left unmatched.

The chain couples TRBV20-1 to TRBJ2-5; the D is unclear. Between the trimmed V and J ends, which lost 0 bases and 5 bases, there was a span of 13 bases. CDR1 DFQATT and CDR2 SNEGSKA come from the germline V gene (reference sequence). The CDR3 is made up of 14 amino acids. Here the CDR3 reads CSARDTGPRETQYF. CDR3 nucleotides: TGCAGTGCTAGAGATACGGGCCCTCGGGAGACCCAGTACTTC.

The V and J genes are TRBV20-1 and TRBJ2-1; 10 bases line up with TRBD1. After removal of 5 bases from V and 7 bases from J, the junction contained 5 bases not matched to a gene. CDR3 length: 13 amino acids. Germline-derived CDR1 and CDR2 are DFQATT and SNEGSKA (reference sequence). As DNA, the CDR3 is TGCAGTGCTGACAGGGGGCGTCGTAATGAGCAGTTCTTC. Amino acid sequence: CSADRGRRNEQFF.

The chain recombines TRBV7-2 with TRBJ2-1; TRBD1 matches 9 bases. V shed 5 bases, J shed 15 bases, and the junction held 8 bases outside the gene matches. Per germline, CDR1 SGHTA and CDR2 FQGNSA. The CDR3 spans 12 residues. CDR3 protein: CASSRFPGQGFF. CDR3 bases: TGTGCCAGCAGCCGATTCCCGGGACAGGGGTTCTTC.

This clonotype was seen more than once but under ten times. This chain connects TRBV20-1 to TRBJ2-5; weak D call: TRBD2 (5 bases). V was pared by 0 bases and J by 4 bases, with 12 bases between. The CDR3 covers 14 residues. Germline CDR1 and CDR2: DFQATT and SNEGSKA (reference sequence). The CDR3 nucleotides are TGCAGTGCTAGAGATGGGCGGGCGGGAGAGACCCAGTACTTC. Translation gives CSARDGRAGETQYF.

The rearrangement joins TRBV2 to TRBJ2-1; D gene unclear. The CDR3 length is 12 residues. Trimming shortened V by 9 bases and J by 7 bases, and 13 bases separated the two germline ends. Germline V CDR1 and CDR2: SNHLY, FYNNEI. CDR3 loop: CASKRLVNEQFF. The CDR3 coding sequence is TGTGCCAGTAAGAGGCTAGTGAATGAGCAGTTCTTC.

V and J are TRBV7-2 and TRBJ1-1, with a weak D call TRBD1 (5 bases). Germline V gene lookup returns CDR1 SGHTA and CDR2 FQGNSA. The CDR3 covers 14 residues. Trimming left V 5 bases short and J 6 bases short, with 16 bases between. CDR3 DNA: TGTGCCAGCAGCCCCTACCAGGGATGGGCTGAAGCTTTCTTT. Protein product: CASSPYQGWAEAFF.

The J gene is TRBJ2-4, the V gene TRBV2, with D possibly matching TRBD1 (6 bases). Trimming left V 4 bases short and J 6 bases short, with 7 bases between. The CDR3 is 12 amino acids. The germline gives CDR1 SNHLY, CDR2 FYNNEI. The CDR3 DNA reads TGTGCCAGCAGTGGAGGGGGAAACATTCAGTACTTC. Protein product: CASSGGGNIQYF. The whole variable domain, remainder taken from reference TRBV2 and TRBJ2-4, is EPEVTQTPSHQVTQMGQEVILRCVPISNHLYFYWYRQILGQKVEFLVSFYNNEISEKSEIFDDQFSVERPDGSNFTLKIRSTKLEDSAMYFCASSGGGNIQYFGAGTRLSVL.

This clonotype was observed a handful of times. The genes are TRBV10-3 and TRBJ2-7, with D possibly matching TRBD1 (6 bases). Trimming removed 2 bases from V and 2 bases from J, with 7 bases in between. This CDR3 contains 13 residues. CDR1 and CDR2 (germline): ENHRY, SYGVKD. CDR3 protein: CAISETGPYEQYF. CDR3 nucleotide sequence: TGTGCCATCAGTGAGACAGGGCCCTACGAGCAGTACTTC.

This clonotype was seen once. The rearrangement uses TRBV29-1 and TRBJ1-2; 7 bases agree with TRBD1. CDR3 length: 13 amino acids. The trim removed 6 bases at V and 4 bases at J, leaving 8 bases unmatched. Germline V lookup: CDR1 SQVTM, CDR2 ANQGSEA. CDR3 amino acids: CSVAGTAGYGYTF. DNA of the CDR3: TGCAGCGTCGCCGGGACAGCGGGCTATGGCTACACCTTC.

This clonotype was observed a few times. A junction end diverges from the germline sequence, so it may reflect a read error. The J gene is TRBJ1-6, the V gene TRBV6-1; D is perhaps TRBD1 (6 bases). The germline V gene has CDR1 MNHNS and CDR2 SASEGT. The CDR3 spans 12 residues. CDR3 region: CASREGGSPLHF. The CDR3 DNA follows: TGTGCCAGCAGAGAAGGGGGTTCACCCCTCCACTTT.

V gene TRBV5-1 combines with J gene TRBJ2-1; 11 bases match TRBD1. With 5 bases clipped from V and 8 bases from J, the junction kept 6 bases outside the gene matches. The CDR3 consists of 14 residues. The germline V gene has CDR1 SGHRS and CDR2 YFSETQ. The DNA for the CDR3 is TGCGCCAGCAGACCTCCGGGACAGGGGGATGAGCAGTTCTTC. Translated, it gives CASRPPGQGDEQFF.

This clonotype came up a few times. The chain couples TRBV27 to TRBJ2-5, with D uncertain. The ends were cut back, 4 bases at V and 2 bases at J, with 14 bases in the middle. From germline, CDR1 is MNHEY and CDR2 SMNVEV (reference sequence). This CDR3 has 15 residues. The CDR3 DNA reads as TGTGCCAGCAGTTCCAACAGATTTTTTCAAGAGACCCAGTACTTC. This sequence encodes CASSSNRFFQETQYF.

This clonotype was observed a single time. The V and J genes are TRBV6-2 or TRBV6-3 and TRBJ2-1, with 11 nucleotides matching TRBD1. The V gene end was trimmed by 4 bases and the J gene end by 5 bases; junction bases not matched to a gene: 7. Per the germline V gene, CDR1 is MNHEY and CDR2 is SVGEGT. The length of the CDR3 is 16 residues. The CDR3 region is CASSSWGQGGDNEQFF. CDR3 DNA sequence: TGTGCCAGCAGTTCTTGGGGACAGGGGGGAGACAATGAGCAGTTCTTC.

The chain has TRBV11-2 and TRBJ1-1; a possible D gene is TRBD1 (5 bases). Germline-derived CDR1 and CDR2 are SGHAT and FQNNGV. V was shortened by 4 bases and J by 7 bases, with 10 bases between the two germline ends. The CDR3 contains 12 residues. Here the CDR3 reads CASSSGPGEAFF. CDR3 coding DNA: TGTGCCAGCAGCTCGGGACCGGGTGAAGCTTTCTTT.

This clonotype has just a few counts. The chain employs TRBV29-1 and TRBJ2-7; 7 bases are a match to TRBD1. J gave up 0 bases and V 4 bases, and 6 bases lay outside the gene matches. Germline CDR1 SQVTM, CDR2 ANQGSEA. This CDR3 comprises 14 residues. The CDR3 coding sequence is TGCAGCGTTGTGGTACAGGGGAGCTCCTACGAGCAGTACTTC. This gives the protein CSVVVQGSSYEQYF.